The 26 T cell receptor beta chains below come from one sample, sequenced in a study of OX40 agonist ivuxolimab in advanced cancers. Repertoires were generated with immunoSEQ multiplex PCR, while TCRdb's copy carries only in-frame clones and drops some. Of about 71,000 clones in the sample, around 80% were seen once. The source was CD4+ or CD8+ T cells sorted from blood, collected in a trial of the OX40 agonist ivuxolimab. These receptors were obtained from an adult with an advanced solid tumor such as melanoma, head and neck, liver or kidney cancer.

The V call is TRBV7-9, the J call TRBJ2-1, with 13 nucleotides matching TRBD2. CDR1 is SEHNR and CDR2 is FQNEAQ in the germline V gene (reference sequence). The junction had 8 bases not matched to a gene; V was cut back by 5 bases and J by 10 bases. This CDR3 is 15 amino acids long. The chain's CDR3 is CASSLRTSGSGEQFF. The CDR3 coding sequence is TGTGCCAGCAGCCTTCGGACTAGCGGGAGCGGGGAGCAGTTCTTC.

The CDR3 region is CASSGQGTQPQHF. The CDR3 DNA reads TGCGCCAGCAGCGGACAGGGGACGCAGCCCCAGCATTTT. The rearrangement links TRBV10-2 to TRBJ1-5; 9 positions match TRBD1. V was pared by 6 bases and J by 7 bases, with 4 bases of the junction left unmatched. The CDR3 is made up of 13 amino acids. CDR1 and CDR2 (germline): WSHSY, SAAADI.

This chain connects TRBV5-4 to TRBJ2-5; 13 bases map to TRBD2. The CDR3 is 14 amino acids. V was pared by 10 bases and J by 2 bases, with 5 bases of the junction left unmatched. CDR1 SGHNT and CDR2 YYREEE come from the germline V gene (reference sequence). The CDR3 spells CAFTSGGGQETQYF. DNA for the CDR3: TGTGCCTTTACTAGCGGGGGGGGACAAGAGACCCAGTACTTC.

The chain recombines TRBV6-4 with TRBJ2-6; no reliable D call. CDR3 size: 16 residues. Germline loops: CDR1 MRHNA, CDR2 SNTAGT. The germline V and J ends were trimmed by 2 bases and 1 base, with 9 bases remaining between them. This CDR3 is CASSDQGFSGANVLTF. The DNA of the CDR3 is TGTGCCAGCAGTGACCAAGGGTTTTCTGGGGCCAACGTCCTGACTTTC.

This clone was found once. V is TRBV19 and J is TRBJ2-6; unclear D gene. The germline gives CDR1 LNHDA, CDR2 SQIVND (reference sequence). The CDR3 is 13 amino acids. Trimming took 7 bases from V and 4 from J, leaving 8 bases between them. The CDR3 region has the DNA TGTGCCAGTAATATGGGAGGGGCCAACGTCCTGACTTTC. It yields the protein CASNMGGANVLTF.

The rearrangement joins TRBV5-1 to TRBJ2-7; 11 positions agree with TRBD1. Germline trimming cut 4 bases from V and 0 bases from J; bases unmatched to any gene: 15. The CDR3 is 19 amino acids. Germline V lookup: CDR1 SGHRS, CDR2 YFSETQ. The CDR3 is CASSQGQGVSYSNSYEQYF. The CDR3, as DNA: TGCGCCAGCAGCCAGGGACAGGGGGTCTCTTACTCCAACTCCTACGAGCAGTACTTC.

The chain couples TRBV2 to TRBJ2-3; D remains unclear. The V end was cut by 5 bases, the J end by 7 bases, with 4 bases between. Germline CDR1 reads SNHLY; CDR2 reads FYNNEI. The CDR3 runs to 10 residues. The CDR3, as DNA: TGTGCCAGCAGTCATCATACGCAGTATTTT. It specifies CASSHHTQYF.

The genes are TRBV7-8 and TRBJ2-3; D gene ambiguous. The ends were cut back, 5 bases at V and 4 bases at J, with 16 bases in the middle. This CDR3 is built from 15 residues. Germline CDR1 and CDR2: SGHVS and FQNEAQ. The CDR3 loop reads CASSRRTDGSDTQYF. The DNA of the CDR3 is TGTGCCAGCAGCCGAAGGACCGACGGGTCAGATACGCAGTATTTT. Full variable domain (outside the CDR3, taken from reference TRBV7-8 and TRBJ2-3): GAGVSQSPRYKVAKRGQDVALRCDPISGHVSLFWYQQALGQGPEFLTYFQNEAQLDKSGLPSDRFFAERPEGSVSTLKIQRTQQEDSAVYLCASSRRTDGSDTQYFGPGTRLTVL.

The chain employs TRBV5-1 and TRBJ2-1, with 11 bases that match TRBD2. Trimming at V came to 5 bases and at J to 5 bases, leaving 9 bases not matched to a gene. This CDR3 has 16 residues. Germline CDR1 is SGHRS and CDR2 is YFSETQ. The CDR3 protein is CASSPMTSGAHNEQFF. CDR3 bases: TGCGCCAGCAGTCCAATGACTAGCGGGGCTCACAATGAGCAGTTCTTC.

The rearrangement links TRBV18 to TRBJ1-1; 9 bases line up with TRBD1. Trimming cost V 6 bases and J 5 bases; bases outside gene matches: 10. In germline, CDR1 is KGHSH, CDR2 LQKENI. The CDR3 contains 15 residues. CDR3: CASSPRQGGQTEAFF. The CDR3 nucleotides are TGTGCCAGCTCCCCTAGACAGGGGGGACAAACTGAAGCTTTCTTT.

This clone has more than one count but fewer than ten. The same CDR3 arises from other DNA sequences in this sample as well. CDR3 coding DNA: TGTGCCAGCTCACCAGACAGTACCATGAACACTGAAGCTTTCTTT. Translation gives CASSPDSTMNTEAFF. The rearrangement uses TRBV18 and TRBJ1-1, with D perhaps matching TRBD1 (5 bases). In germline, CDR1 is KGHSH, CDR2 LQKENI. Trimming left V 2 bases short and J 0 bases short, with 10 bases between. The length of the CDR3 is 15 residues.

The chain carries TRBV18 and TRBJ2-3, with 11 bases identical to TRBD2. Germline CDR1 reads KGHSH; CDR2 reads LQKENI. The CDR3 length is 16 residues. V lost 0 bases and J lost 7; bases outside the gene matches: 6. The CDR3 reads CASSPPGTSGSYTQYF. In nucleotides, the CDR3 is TGTGCCAGCTCACCACCCGGGACTAGCGGATCGTATACGCAGTATTTT.

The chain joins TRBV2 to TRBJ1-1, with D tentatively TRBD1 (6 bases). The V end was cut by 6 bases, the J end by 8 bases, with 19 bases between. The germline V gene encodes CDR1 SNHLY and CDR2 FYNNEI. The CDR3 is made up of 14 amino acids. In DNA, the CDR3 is TGTGCCAGCAGAAAAGCGGACAGAAGTACCGAAGCTTTCTTT. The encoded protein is CASRKADRSTEAFF.

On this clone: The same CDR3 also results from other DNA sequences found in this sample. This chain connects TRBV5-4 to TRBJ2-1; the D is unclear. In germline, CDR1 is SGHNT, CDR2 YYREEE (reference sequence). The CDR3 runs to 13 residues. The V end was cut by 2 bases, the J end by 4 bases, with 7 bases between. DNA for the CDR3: TGTGCCAGCAGCTTCACAGAATACAATGAGCAGTTCTTC. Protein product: CASSFTEYNEQFF.

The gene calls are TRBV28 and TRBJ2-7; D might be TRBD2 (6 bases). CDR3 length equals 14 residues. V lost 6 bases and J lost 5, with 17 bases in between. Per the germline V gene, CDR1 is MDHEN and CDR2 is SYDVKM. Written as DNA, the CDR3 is TGTGCCAGCAGGGCGCGAGCGGGTAGGAACGAGCAGTACTTC. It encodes CASRARAGRNEQYF.

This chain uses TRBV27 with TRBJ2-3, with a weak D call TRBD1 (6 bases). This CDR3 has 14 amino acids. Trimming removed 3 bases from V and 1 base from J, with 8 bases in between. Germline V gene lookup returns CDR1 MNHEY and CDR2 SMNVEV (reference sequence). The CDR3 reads CASSFRTGTDTQYF. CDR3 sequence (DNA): TGTGCCAGCAGTTTCCGGACAGGCACAGATACGCAGTATTTT.

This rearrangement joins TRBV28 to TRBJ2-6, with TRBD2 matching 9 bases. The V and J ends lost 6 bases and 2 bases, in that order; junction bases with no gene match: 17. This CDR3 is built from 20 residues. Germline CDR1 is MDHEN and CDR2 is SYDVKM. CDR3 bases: TGTGCCAGCAGCCTAAACTCCGGGACTAGCAGGAGGGCTGGGGCCAACGTCCTGACTTTC. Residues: CASSLNSGTSRRAGANVLTF.

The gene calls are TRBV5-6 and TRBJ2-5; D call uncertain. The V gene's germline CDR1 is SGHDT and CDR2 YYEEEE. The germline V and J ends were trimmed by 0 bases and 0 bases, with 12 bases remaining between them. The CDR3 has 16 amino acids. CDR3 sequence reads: CASSLVASAYQETQYF. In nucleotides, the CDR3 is TGTGCCAGCAGCTTGGTGGCTTCTGCGTACCAAGAGACCCAGTACTTC.

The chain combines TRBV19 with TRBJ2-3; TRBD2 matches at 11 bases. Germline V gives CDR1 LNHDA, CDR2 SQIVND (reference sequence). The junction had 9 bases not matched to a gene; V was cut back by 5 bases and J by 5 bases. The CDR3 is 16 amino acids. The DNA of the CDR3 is TGTGCCAGTAGTCCCCAACTAGCGGGGGTAGGAGATACGCAGTATTTT. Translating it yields CASSPQLAGVGDTQYF.

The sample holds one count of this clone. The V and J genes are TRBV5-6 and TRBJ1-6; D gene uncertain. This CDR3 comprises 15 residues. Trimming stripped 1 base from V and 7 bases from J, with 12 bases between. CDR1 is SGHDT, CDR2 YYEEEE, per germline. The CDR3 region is CASSLRAAQNSPLHF. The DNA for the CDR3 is TGTGCCAGCAGCTTGAGGGCAGCTCAGAATTCACCCCTCCACTTT.

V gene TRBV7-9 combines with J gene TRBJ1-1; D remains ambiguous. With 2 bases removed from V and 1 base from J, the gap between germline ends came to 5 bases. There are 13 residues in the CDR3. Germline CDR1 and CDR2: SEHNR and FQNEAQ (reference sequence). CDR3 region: CASSLTTNTEAFF. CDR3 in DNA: TGTGCCAGCAGCTTAACAACGAACACTGAAGCTTTCTTT.

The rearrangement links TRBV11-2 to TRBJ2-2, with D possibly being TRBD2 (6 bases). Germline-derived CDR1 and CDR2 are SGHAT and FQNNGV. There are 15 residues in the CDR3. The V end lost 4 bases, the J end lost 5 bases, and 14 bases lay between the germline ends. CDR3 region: CASSSWGVQTGELFF. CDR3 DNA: TGTGCCAGCAGCTCTTGGGGGGTCCAAACCGGGGAGCTGTTTTTT.

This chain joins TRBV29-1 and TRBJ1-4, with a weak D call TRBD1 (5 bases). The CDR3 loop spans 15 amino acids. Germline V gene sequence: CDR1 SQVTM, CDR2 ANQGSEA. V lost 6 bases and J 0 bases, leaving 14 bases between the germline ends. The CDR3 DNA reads TGCAGCGTCCAGGACCGAGGGGCAACTAATGAAAAACTGTTTTTT. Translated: CSVQDRGATNEKLFF.

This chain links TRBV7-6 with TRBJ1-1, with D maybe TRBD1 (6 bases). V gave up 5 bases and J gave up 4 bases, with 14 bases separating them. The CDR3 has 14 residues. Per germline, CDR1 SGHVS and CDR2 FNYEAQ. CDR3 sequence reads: CASSPGAQGTEAFF. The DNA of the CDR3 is TGTGCCAGCAGCCCGGGGGCGCAGGGCACTGAAGCTTTCTTT.

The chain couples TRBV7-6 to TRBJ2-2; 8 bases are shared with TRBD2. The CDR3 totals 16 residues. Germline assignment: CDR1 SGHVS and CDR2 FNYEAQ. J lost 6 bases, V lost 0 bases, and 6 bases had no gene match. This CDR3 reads CASSLAPSGSAGELFF. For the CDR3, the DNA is TGTGCCAGCAGCTTAGCACCCAGCGGGAGCGCCGGGGAGCTGTTTTTT.

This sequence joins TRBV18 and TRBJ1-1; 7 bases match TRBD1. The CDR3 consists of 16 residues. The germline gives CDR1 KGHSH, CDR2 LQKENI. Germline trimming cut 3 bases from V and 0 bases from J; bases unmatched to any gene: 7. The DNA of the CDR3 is TGTGCCAGCTCACCCGCGGGGACAGTACTGAACACTGAAGCTTTCTTT. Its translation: CASSPAGTVLNTEAFF.